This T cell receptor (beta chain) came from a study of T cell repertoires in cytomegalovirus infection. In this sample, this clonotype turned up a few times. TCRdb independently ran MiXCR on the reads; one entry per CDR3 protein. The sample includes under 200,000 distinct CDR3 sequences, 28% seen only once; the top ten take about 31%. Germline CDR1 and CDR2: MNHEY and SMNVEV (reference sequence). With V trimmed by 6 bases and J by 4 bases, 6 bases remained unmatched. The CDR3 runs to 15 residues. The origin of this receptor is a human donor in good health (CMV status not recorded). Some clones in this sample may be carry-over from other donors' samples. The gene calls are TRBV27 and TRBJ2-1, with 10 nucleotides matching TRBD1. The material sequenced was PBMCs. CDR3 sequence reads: CASSDRDRGYNEQFF. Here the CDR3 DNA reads TGTGCCAGCAGCGATCGGGACAGGGGTTACAATGAGCAGTTCTTC.